This T cell receptor (beta chain) was observed in a study of cytomegalovirus exposure and HLA in healthy donors. Study findings and constraints: Donors belonging to an Asian-associated ancestry cluster reportedly showed fewer N-insertions in productive TCRs than the roughly 700-donor mean, according to what a later analysis found. An assumption of roughly uniform sequencing depth across donors underlay the presence/absence analyses. Within a later analysis, the majority of CMV-associated TCR beta chains appeared HLA-restricted.

Germline assignment: CDR1 SSHAT and CDR2 FNYEAQ (reference sequence). Trimming took off 1 base at V and 3 bases at J, with 13 bases between the two ends. The CDR3 has 15 amino acids. In regard to this clone: Its target is unknown.

A multiplex PCR was run with 60 Vbeta primers and 13 Jbeta primers. Only in-frame clones appear in the TCRdb table, and some are missing; sequencing was by immunoSEQ multiplex PCR. The table includes roughly 86,000 clones, just over 70% detected once. The clonotype was recovered from a man between 60 and 75 years old in good health and CMV-seronegative. Sequencing input: PBMCs. The genes are TRBV7-7 and TRBJ2-7; D is possibly TRBD2 (6 bases). The DNA of the CDR3 is TGTGCCAGCAGCTTAGGGGCGGGGTCTAGCTACGAGCAGTACTTC. Its translation: CASSLGAGSSYEQYF.